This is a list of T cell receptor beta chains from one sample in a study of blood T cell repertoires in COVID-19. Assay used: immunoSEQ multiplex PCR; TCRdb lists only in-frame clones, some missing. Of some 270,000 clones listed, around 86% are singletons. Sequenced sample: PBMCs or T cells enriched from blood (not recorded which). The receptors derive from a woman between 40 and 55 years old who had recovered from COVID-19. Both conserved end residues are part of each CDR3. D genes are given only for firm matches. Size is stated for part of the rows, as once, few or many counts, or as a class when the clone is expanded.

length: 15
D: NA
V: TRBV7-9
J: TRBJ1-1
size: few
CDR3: CASSLVASLNTEAFF
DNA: TGTGCCAGCAGCTTAGTGGCCTCTCTGAACACTGAAGCTTTCTTT

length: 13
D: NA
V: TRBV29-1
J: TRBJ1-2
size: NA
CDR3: CSADPGGAGGYTF
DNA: TGCAGCGCAGACCCTGGGGGCGCCGGTGGCTACACCTTC

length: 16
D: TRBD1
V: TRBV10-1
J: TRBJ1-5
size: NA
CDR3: CASKAPGGLGNQPQHF
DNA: TGCGCCAGCAAAGCCCCAGGGGGTTTAGGCAATCAGCCCCAGCATTTT

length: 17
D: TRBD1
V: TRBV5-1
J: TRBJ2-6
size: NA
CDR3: CASSLGQESSGANVLTF
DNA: TGCGCCAGCAGCCTAGGACAGGAGAGCTCTGGGGCCAACGTCCTGACTTTC

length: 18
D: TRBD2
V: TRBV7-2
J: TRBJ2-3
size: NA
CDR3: CASSLSYSGGASTDTQYF
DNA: TGTGCCAGCAGCTTATCGTATAGCGGGGGGGCGAGCACAGATACGCAGTATTTT

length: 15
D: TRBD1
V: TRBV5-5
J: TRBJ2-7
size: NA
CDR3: CASRRGTGVPYEQYF
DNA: TGTGCCAGCAGGCGCGGGACAGGGGTTCCCTACGAGCAGTACTTC

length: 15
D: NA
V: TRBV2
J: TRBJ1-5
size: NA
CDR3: CASSDSFGSNQPQHF
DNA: TGTGCCAGCAGTGATAGCTTCGGGAGCAATCAGCCCCAGCATTTT

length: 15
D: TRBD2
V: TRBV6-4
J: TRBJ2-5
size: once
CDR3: CASSEIAGKSETQYF
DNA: TGTGCCAGCAGTGAGATAGCGGGGAAATCAGAGACCCAGTACTTC

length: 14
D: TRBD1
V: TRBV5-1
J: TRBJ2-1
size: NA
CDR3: CASSFTRQGYEQFF
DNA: TGCGCCAGCAGCTTCACCCGACAGGGCTATGAGCAGTTCTTC

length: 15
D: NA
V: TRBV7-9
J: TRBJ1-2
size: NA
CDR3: CASSSTWRGGYGYTF
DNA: TGTGCCAGCAGCTCAACCTGGCGGGGGGGCTATGGCTACACCTTC

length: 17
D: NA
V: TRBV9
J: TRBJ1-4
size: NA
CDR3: CASSVGSGGLTLEKLFF
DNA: TGTGCCAGCAGCGTAGGGTCCGGGGGACTTACGTTAGAAAAACTGTTTTTT

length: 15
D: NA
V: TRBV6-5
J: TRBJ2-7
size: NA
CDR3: CASRPPGATAYEQYF
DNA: TGTGCCAGCAGACCCCCAGGGGCGACGGCCTACGAGCAGTACTTC

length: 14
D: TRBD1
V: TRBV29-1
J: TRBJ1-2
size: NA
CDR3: CSALPHRGQRGYTF
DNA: TGCAGCGCCCTACCTCACAGGGGGCAGCGGGGCTACACCTTC

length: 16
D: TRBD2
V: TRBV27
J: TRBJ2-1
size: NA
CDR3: CASSLLLAGDNNEQFF
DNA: TGTGCCAGCAGTTTACTACTAGCGGGGGATAACAATGAGCAGTTCTTC

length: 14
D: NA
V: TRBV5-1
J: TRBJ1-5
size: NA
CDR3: CASSPRGLGQPQHF
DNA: TGCGCCAGCAGCCCCAGGGGATTGGGTCAGCCCCAGCATTTT

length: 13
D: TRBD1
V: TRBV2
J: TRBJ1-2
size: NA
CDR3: CATTGQGGYGYTF
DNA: TGTGCCACCACTGGACAGGGCGGCTATGGCTACACCTTC

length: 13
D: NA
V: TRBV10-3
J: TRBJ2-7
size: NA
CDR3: CAISVQGMYEQYF
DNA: TGTGCCATCAGTGTTCAGGGGATGTACGAGCAGTACTTC

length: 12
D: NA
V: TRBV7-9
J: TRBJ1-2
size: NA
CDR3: CASSFQGHGYTF
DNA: TGTGCCAGCAGCTTTCAGGGTCATGGCTACACCTTC

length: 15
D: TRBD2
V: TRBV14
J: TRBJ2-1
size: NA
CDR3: CASSQTSGRASEQFF
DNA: TGTGCCAGCAGCCAAACTAGCGGGAGGGCCTCTGAGCAGTTCTTC

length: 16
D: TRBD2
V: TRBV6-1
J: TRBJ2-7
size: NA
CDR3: CASSERLAGGKYEQYF
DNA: TGTGCCAGCAGTGAACGGCTAGCGGGAGGAAAATACGAGCAGTACTTC

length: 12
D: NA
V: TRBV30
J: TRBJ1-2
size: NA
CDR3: CAWSADSDGYTF
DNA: TGTGCCTGGAGCGCTGACAGCGATGGCTACACCTTC

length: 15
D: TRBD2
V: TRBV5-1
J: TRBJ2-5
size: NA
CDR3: CASSLNSGGPQTQYF
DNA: TGCGCCAGCAGCTTGAATAGCGGGGGGCCGCAGACCCAGTACTTC

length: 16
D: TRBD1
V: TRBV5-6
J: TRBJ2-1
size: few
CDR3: CASSPEGRGNFNEQFF
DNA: TGTGCCAGCAGCCCCGAGGGCAGGGGGAATTTCAATGAGCAGTTCTTC

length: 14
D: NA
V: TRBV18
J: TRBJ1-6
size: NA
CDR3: CASSPKQYNSPLHF
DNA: TGTGCCAGCTCACCGAAACAGTATAATTCACCCCTCCACTTT

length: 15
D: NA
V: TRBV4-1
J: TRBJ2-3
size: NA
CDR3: CASSQLGISTDTQYF
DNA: TGCGCCAGCAGCCAGCTAGGAATTAGCACAGATACGCAGTATTTT

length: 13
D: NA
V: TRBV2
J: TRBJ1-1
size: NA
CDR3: CASSEASNTEAFF
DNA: TGTGCCAGCAGTGAAGCGTCAAACACTGAAGCTTTCTTT

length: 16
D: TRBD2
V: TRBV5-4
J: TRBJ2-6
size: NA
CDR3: CASSFSGGSGANVLTF
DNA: TGTGCCAGCAGCTTCTCGGGAGGCTCTGGGGCCAACGTCCTGACTTTC

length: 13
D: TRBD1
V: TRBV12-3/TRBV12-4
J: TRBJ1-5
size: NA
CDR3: CASSLVLGQGVHF
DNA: TGTGCCAGCAGTTTAGTTTTGGGACAGGGGGTTCATTTT

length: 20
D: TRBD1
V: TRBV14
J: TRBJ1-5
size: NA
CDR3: CASSPQPGQESEDSNQPQHF
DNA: TGTGCCAGCAGCCCGCAGCCGGGACAGGAGAGCGAAGATAGCAATCAGCCCCAGCATTTT

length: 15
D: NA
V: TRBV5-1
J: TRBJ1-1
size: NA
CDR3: CASSLSIPTDTEAFF
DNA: TGCGCCAGCAGCTTGTCGATCCCGACAGACACTGAAGCTTTCTTT

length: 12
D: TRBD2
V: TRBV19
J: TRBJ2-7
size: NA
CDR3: CATGYSGDEQYF
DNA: TGTGCCACCGGATATAGCGGGGACGAGCAGTACTTC

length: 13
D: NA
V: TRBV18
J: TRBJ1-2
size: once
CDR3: CASSQNSNYGYTF
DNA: TGTGCCAGCTCACAGAACTCAAACTATGGCTACACCTTC

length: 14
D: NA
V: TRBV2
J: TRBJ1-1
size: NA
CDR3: CASIRQAQNTEAFF
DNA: TGTGCCAGCATTCGCCAGGCACAGAACACTGAAGCTTTCTTT

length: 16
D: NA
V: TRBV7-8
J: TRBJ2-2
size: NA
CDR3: CASSLYGGTRTGELFF
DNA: TGTGCCAGCAGCTTATATGGCGGGACGCGTACCGGGGAGCTGTTTTTT

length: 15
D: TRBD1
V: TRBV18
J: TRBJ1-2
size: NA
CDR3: CASSASGQGNYGYTF
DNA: TGTGCCAGCTCAGCCTCGGGACAGGGGAATTATGGCTACACCTTC

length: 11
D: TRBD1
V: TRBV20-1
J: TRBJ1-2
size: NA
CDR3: CSARGGLGYTF
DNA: TGCAGTGCCAGAGGGGGCCTTGGCTACACCTTC

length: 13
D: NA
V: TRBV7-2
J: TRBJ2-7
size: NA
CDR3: CASSSYGSGEQYF
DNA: TGTGCCAGCAGTAGTTATGGCTCAGGGGAGCAGTACTTC

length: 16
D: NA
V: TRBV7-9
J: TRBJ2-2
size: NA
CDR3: CASSLGSGINTGELFF
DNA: TGTGCCAGCAGCTTAGGATCAGGAATTAACACCGGGGAGCTGTTTTTT

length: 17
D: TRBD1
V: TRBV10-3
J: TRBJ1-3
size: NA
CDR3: CAIAGTGGPRSGNTIYF
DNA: TGTGCCATCGCGGGGACAGGGGGCCCCCGCTCTGGAAACACCATATATTTT

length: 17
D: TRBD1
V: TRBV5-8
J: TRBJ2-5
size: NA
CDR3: CASSLGGMGTVKETQYF
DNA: TGTGCCAGCAGCTTGGGGGGAATGGGGACAGTCAAAGAGACCCAGTACTTC

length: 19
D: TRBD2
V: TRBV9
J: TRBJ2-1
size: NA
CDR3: CASSVGVYSGGHSRMSQFF
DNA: TGTGCCAGCAGCGTAGGGGTTTATAGCGGGGGCCACTCCCGAATGAGTCAGTTCTTC

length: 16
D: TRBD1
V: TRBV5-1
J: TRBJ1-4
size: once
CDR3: CASSLGQGPFQEKLFF
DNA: TGCGCCAGCAGCTTGGGACAGGGACCCTTTCAGGAAAAACTGTTTTTT

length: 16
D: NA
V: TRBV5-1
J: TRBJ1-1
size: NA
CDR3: CASKTGDLASDTEAFF
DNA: TGCGCCAGCAAGACCGGCGACCTAGCATCGGACACTGAAGCTTTCTTT

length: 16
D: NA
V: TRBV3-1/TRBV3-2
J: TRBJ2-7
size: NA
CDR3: CASSPTTSFGAYEQYF
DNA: TGTGCCAGCAGTCCCACCACATCCTTCGGGGCCTACGAGCAGTACTTC

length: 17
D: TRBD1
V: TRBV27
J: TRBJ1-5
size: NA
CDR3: CASSLVSTGLSNQPQHF
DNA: TGTGCCAGCAGTTTAGTGTCGACAGGGCTCAGCAATCAGCCCCAGCATTTT

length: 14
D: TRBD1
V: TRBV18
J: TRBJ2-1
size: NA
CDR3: CASSPGQGVGEQFF
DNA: TGTGCCAGCTCACCCGGACAGGGGGTTGGCGAGCAGTTCTTC

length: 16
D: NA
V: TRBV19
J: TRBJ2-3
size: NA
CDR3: CASSIGGASQVDTQYF
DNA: TGTGCCAGTAGTATTGGGGGGGCTTCACAGGTGGATACGCAGTATTTT

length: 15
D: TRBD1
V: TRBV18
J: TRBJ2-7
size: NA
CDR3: CASSPDRGRGNEQYF
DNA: TGTGCCAGCTCACCCGACAGGGGCCGGGGCAACGAGCAGTACTTC

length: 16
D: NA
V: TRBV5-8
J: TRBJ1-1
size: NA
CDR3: CASSPRAGLSNTEAFF
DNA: TGTGCCAGCAGCCCCCGGGCGGGACTCTCGAACACTGAAGCTTTCTTT

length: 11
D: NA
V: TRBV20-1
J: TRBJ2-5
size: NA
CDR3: CSGLGVETQYF
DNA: TGCAGTGGGTTGGGCGTCGAGACCCAGTACTTC